Each of the 15 T cell receptor beta chains below was sequenced from the same sample in a study of cytomegalovirus exposure and HLA in healthy donors. Measured with immunoSEQ multiplex PCR; TCRdb has only the in-frame clones, and not every one. The sample shows about 110,000 clones, approximately 90% of them seen only once. Sequencing used PBMCs. These TCRs come from a woman between 18 and 29 years old in good health and CMV-seronegative.

The rearrangement links TRBV4-2 to TRBJ1-4, with 12 positions matching TRBD1. The CDR3 has 17 amino acids. The V segment lost 3 bases and the J segment 6 bases; nucleotides outside the gene matches: 8. The germline CDR1 and CDR2 sequences are LGHNA and YNFKEQ. The CDR3 bases are TGTGCCAGCAGCCAGAATCCAAGGGACAGGGGGCATGAAAAACTGTTTTTT. This sequence encodes CASSQNPRDRGHEKLFF.

The genes are TRBV10-3 and TRBJ2-5, with 11 bases matching TRBD2. The CDR3 runs to 15 residues. After removal of 5 bases from V and 5 bases from J, the junction contained 7 bases not matched to a gene. The V gene's germline CDR1 is ENHRY and CDR2 SYGVKD. CDR3 in DNA: TGTGCCATCAGTTTAGCGGGAGGGGCGTCGGAGACCCAGTACTTC. Translating it yields CAISLAGGASETQYF.

The chain combines TRBV28 with TRBJ2-7; 9 bases agree with TRBD2. This CDR3 region has 19 residues. The trim removed 3 bases at V and 1 base at J, leaving 16 bases unmatched. Germline loops: CDR1 MDHEN, CDR2 SYDVKM. CDR3 coding DNA: TGTGCCAGCAGTTTCGTGGCGGGAGGGGACATAATTGCTTCCTACGAGCAGTACTTC. It codes for CASSFVAGGDIIASYEQYF. Looking up the rest from reference TRBV28 and TRBJ2-7 gives the full variable domain: DVKVTQSSRYLVKRTGEKVFLECVQDMDHENMFWYRQDPGLGLRLIYFSYDVKMKEKGDIPEGYSVSREKKERFSLILESASTNQTSMYLCASSFVAGGDIIASYEQYFGPGTRLTVT.

The chain joins TRBV2 to TRBJ1-1; TRBD1 matches 7 bases. The J segment lost 1 base and the V segment lost 6 bases, leaving 5 bases of the junction unmatched. In germline, CDR1 is SNHLY, CDR2 FYNNEI. The length of the CDR3 is 14 residues. Here the CDR3 reads CASRVGTANTEAFF. The CDR3 nucleotides read TGTGCCAGCAGAGTAGGGACAGCGAACACTGAAGCTTTCTTT.

CDR3 DNA sequence: TGTGCCAGCAGCTTAGCAATCGGACACCTTGAAGCTTTCTTT. Its protein is CASSLAIGHLEAFF. This chain joins TRBV7-8 and TRBJ1-1; D is perhaps TRBD1 (5 bases). There are 14 residues in the CDR3. Germline V lookup: CDR1 SGHVS, CDR2 FQNEAQ. The germline V and J ends were trimmed by 0 bases and 7 bases, with 12 bases remaining between them.

The chain couples TRBV5-6 to TRBJ2-7; 9 bases are a match to TRBD1. Germline V gene sequence: CDR1 SGHDT, CDR2 YYEEEE. The CDR3 has 17 residues. J was trimmed by 5 bases and V by 3 bases; bases with no gene match: 15. CDR3 protein: CASSSDISLDRGHEQYF. DNA for the CDR3: TGTGCCAGCAGCTCCGATATTTCCTTGGACAGGGGACACGAGCAGTACTTC.

This clone was seen a single time. This chain connects TRBV18 to TRBJ2-2, with a tentative D call TRBD1 (5 bases). Looked up from germline, CDR1 is KGHSH and CDR2 is LQKENI. The CDR3 totals 12 residues. With 6 bases removed from V and 6 bases from J, the gap between germline ends came to 8 bases. DNA for the CDR3: TGTGCCAGCTCCCGGACACCCGGGGAGCTGTTTTTT. Its protein product is CASSRTPGELFF.

The J gene is TRBJ1-2, the V gene TRBV28; TRBD1 matches at 8 bases. CDR1 and CDR2 (germline): MDHEN, SYDVKM. V shed 7 bases and J 8 bases; nucleotides not matched to a gene: 9. The CDR3 totals 13 residues. Here the CDR3 reads CASIKADRAGYTF. The CDR3 DNA reads as TGTGCCAGCATCAAGGCGGACAGGGCCGGCTACACCTTC.

V gene TRBV28 combines with J gene TRBJ1-5; D is possibly TRBD1 (6 bases). V was cut by 7 bases and J by 6 bases, with 19 bases left in between. The CDR3 runs to 15 residues. Germline-derived CDR1 and CDR2 are MDHEN and SYDVKM. In DNA form, the CDR3 reads TGTGCCAGCAACCGACCCGATGGGGGCCGTCAGCCCCAGCATTTT. As protein: CASNRPDGGRQPQHF. The full variable domain, in which reference TRBV28 and TRBJ1-5 provide the parts outside the CDR3, is DVKVTQSSRYLVKRTGEKVFLECVQDMDHENMFWYRQDPGLGLRLIYFSYDVKMKEKGDIPEGYSVSREKKERFSLILESASTNQTSMYLCASNRPDGGRQPQHFGDGTRLSIL.

This clone occurred once. V gene TRBV19 combines with J gene TRBJ2-1; D perhaps matches TRBD2 (5 bases). The CDR3 length is 12 residues. V lost 6 bases, J lost 8 bases, and 11 bases lay in between. Looked up from germline, CDR1 is LNHDA and CDR2 is SQIVND (reference sequence). The CDR3 spells CASRSGSHEQFF. The CDR3 DNA reads TGTGCCAGTAGAAGCGGTAGCCATGAGCAGTTCTTC.

This clone was recorded only once. This chain connects TRBV28 to TRBJ2-7, with TRBD2 matching 8 bases. V gave up 9 bases and J gave up 3 bases; unmatched junction bases: 4. The CDR3 is made up of 12 amino acids. Per germline, CDR1 MDHEN and CDR2 SYDVKM. CDR3 coding DNA: TGTGCCAGTGGGCGGGAGGTCTACGAGCAGTACTTC. Amino acids: CASGREVYEQYF. Based on the CDR3 plus reference TRBV28 and TRBJ2-7, the full variable domain is DVKVTQSSRYLVKRTGEKVFLECVQDMDHENMFWYRQDPGLGLRLIYFSYDVKMKEKGDIPEGYSVSREKKERFSLILESASTNQTSMYLCASGREVYEQYFGPGTRLTVT.

The chain recombines TRBV19 with TRBJ1-5; D perhaps matches TRBD1 (5 bases). The CDR3 has 13 residues. CDR1 is LNHDA, CDR2 SQIVND, per germline (reference sequence). Between the trimmed V and J ends, which lost 9 bases and 5 bases, there was a span of 14 bases. For the CDR3, the DNA is TGTGCCAGCCTCGACAGCCCGTATCAGCCCCAGCATTTT. Translated: CASLDSPYQPQHF.

V is TRBV11-2 and J is TRBJ2-7, with 8 bases aligning to TRBD1. Germline assignment: CDR1 SGHAT and CDR2 FQNNGV. V shed 1 base, J shed 4 bases, and the junction held 3 bases outside the gene matches. The CDR3 covers 14 residues. The CDR3 spells CASSLGTGNYEQYF. CDR3 bases: TGTGCCAGCAGCTTAGGGACAGGGAATTACGAGCAGTACTTC.

The chain is built from TRBV28 and TRBJ1-1, with D possibly TRBD1 on 5 matching bases. This CDR3 is 13 amino acids long. Trimming shortened V by 5 bases and J by 5 bases, and 12 bases separated the two germline ends. CDR1 MDHEN and CDR2 SYDVKM come from the germline V gene. In nucleotides, the CDR3 is TGTGCCAGCAGTCATCAGGGAAGAACTGAAGCTTTCTTT. This translates into CASSHQGRTEAFF.

The chain links TRBV19 to TRBJ2-7, with TRBD1 matching 11 bases. J gave up 7 bases and V 5 bases, and 4 bases lay outside the gene matches. The germline CDR1 and CDR2 sequences are LNHDA and SQIVND (reference sequence). The CDR3 sequence is 13 residues long. For the CDR3, the DNA is TGTGCCAGTAGTCGGGACAGGGGGAGTGAGCAGTACTTC. Residues: CASSRDRGSEQYF.